The 8 T cell receptor beta chains given below trace back to one sample, sequenced in a study of blood T cell repertoires in COVID-19. Clones were sequenced by immunoSEQ multiplex PCR, and TCRdb holds only the in-frame ones, with some missing. The table lists approximately 56,000 clones, roughly nine tenths of them singletons, with more than 40% in the top ten. The source material was peripheral blood. Receptor source: a woman between 55 and 75 years old with COVID-19, enrolled during active disease.

CDR3 DNA sequence: TGCGCCAGCAGCTTCGGGACAGGGCCCTACGAGCAGTACTTC. Encoded protein: CASSFGTGPYEQYF. V usage is TRBV5-1 and J usage is TRBJ2-7, with TRBD1 identical over 9 bases. The CDR3 loop spans 14 amino acids. Unmatched junction bases numbered 2, after V lost 2 bases and J lost 2 bases. The germline V gene encodes CDR1 SGHRS and CDR2 YFSETQ.

V and J are TRBV5-8 and TRBJ1-6; TRBD1 aligns across 7 bases. CDR1 and CDR2 from the germline V gene are SGHTS and YDEGEE. Losses at the gene ends were 2 bases for V and 7 bases for J; bases not matched to a gene: 9. This CDR3 has 16 amino acids. The CDR3 DNA is TGTGCCAGCAGCTTACAGGGGTTGCGGGTGAATTCACCCCTCCACTTT. Amino acids: CASSLQGLRVNSPLHF.

The V gene is TRBV28, the J gene TRBJ2-7, with a weak D call TRBD1 (6 bases). The CDR3 sequence is 13 residues long. The germline V gene encodes CDR1 MDHEN and CDR2 SYDVKM. V shed 4 bases and J shed 3 bases, with 10 bases lying between them. The CDR3 DNA reads TGTGCCAGCAGTTCACAGGGTAACTACGAGCAGTACTTC. Encoded protein: CASSSQGNYEQYF. The whole variable domain, remainder taken from reference TRBV28 and TRBJ2-7, is DVKVTQSSRYLVKRTGEKVFLECVQDMDHENMFWYRQDPGLGLRLIYFSYDVKMKEKGDIPEGYSVSREKKERFSLILESASTNQTSMYLCASSSQGNYEQYFGPGTRLTVT.

To note about this clone: The sample has other DNA sequences that encode this CDR3 too. V is TRBV12-3 or TRBV12-4 and J is TRBJ2-7; TRBD2 agrees at 8 bases. The CDR3 totals 12 residues. Trimming at V came to 6 bases and at J to 4 bases, leaving 2 bases not matched to a gene. Here the CDR3 reads CASSPGGYEQYF. CDR3 nucleotide sequence: TGTGCCAGCAGCCCGGGAGGGTACGAGCAGTACTTC.

This chain uses TRBV28 with TRBJ2-7, with 7 positions matching TRBD1. Losses at the gene ends were 6 bases for V and 0 bases for J; bases not matched to a gene: 20. The CDR3 extends over 19 amino acids. Germline-derived CDR1 and CDR2 are MDHEN and SYDVKM. The CDR3 is CASSPFPLQDRELSYEQYF. Here the CDR3 DNA reads TGTGCCAGCAGCCCTTTCCCCTTACAAGACAGGGAACTCTCCTACGAGCAGTACTTC. The whole variable domain, remainder taken from reference TRBV28 and TRBJ2-7, is DVKVTQSSRYLVKRTGEKVFLECVQDMDHENMFWYRQDPGLGLRLIYFSYDVKMKEKGDIPEGYSVSREKKERFSLILESASTNQTSMYLCASSPFPLQDRELSYEQYFGPGTRLTVT.

The rearrangement joins TRBV5-5 to TRBJ1-5; maybe TRBD1 (5 bases). CDR1 SGHKS and CDR2 YYEKEE come from the germline V gene (reference sequence). The CDR3 sequence is 15 residues long. V was shortened by 4 bases and J by 4 bases, with 15 bases between the two germline ends. The DNA of the CDR3 is TGTGCCAGCAGCCCCGGTAGGGGAAGTAATCAGCCCCAGCATTTT. It specifies CASSPGRGSNQPQHF.

The chain links TRBV9 to TRBJ1-5; D remains unclear. The CDR3 is made up of 14 amino acids. Trimming shortened V by 3 bases and J by 4 bases, and 11 bases separated the two germline ends. The germline CDR1 and CDR2 sequences are SGDLS and YYNGEE. The CDR3 DNA follows: TGTGCCAGCAGCGCCGCCCCGGGGAATCAGCCCCAGCATTTT. Its translation: CASSAAPGNQPQHF.

The chain combines TRBV7-2 with TRBJ2-6; D not certain. Trimming left V 5 bases short and J 0 bases short, with 8 bases between. The CDR3 is 15 amino acids. CDR1 SGHTA and CDR2 FQGNSA come from the germline V gene. The DNA for the CDR3 is TGTGCCAGCAGCCACAAGATCTCTGGGGCCAACGTCCTGACTTTC. It specifies CASSHKISGANVLTF.